The clone carrying this T cell receptor (beta chain) ranks as medium-sized (0.01 to 0.1%). Its matching antigen is unknown. These data are taken from a study of radiation and T cells in renal cell carcinoma. Trimming cost V 4 bases and J 0 bases, with 6 bases left between them. This CDR3 comprises 13 residues. Germline V CDR1 and CDR2: SGHRS, YFSETQ. Treatment meaning: 15 Gy SBRT to primary tumor, nephrectomy 4 weeks later. Clear cell pathology was present in this patient's renal cell carcinoma. Study outcomes and limitations: Dominant CDR3 motifs were more common in irradiated tumors than controls. Tumor samples were small regions of around 0.91 g.

This table comes from immunoSEQ multiplex PCR, and its TCRdb copy is limited to in-frame clones, with some not included. The sample carries under 20,000 clones, under 70% recorded once. The sample here was tumor tissue, taken from a patient whose treatment included radiotherapy and nephrectomy. The source of this sequence is a woman in her 70s with renal cell carcinoma. The J gene is TRBJ2-3, the V gene TRBV5-1; no clear D gene. This CDR3 reads CASSDGSTDTQYF. CDR3 DNA sequence: TGCGCCAGCAGCGACGGTAGCACAGATACGCAGTATTTT. Using reference TRBV5-1 and TRBJ2-3 for the parts outside the CDR3, the full variable domain is KAGVTQTPRYLIKTRGQQVTLSCSPISGHRSVSWYQQTPGQGLQFLFEYFSETQRNKGNFPGRFSGRQFSNSRSEMNVSTLELGDSALYLCASSDGSTDTQYFGPGTRLTVL.